A single sample gave rise to the 10 T cell receptor beta chains below, sequenced in a study of T cell clones after liver transplantation. Generated by immunoSEQ multiplex PCR, the TCRdb table keeps only in-frame clones and is missing some. In the table there are about 80,000 clones, 80% to 85% of which are singletons. The sample was CD4+ T cells from blood, taken 46 months after liver transplant. These receptors all come from a human patient who received a liver transplant. The graft donor may have contributed some T cells.

This clone was seen a few times. V usage is TRBV2 and J usage is TRBJ1-2; D is unclear. The V end lost 1 base, the J end lost 6 bases, and 6 bases lay between the germline ends. This CDR3 is 12 amino acids long. The germline V gene has CDR1 SNHLY and CDR2 FYNNEI. CDR3 loop: CASSEEEHGYTF. CDR3 coding DNA: TGTGCCAGCAGTGAAGAAGAGCATGGCTACACCTTC. The variable domain in full, with the rest retrieved from reference TRBV2 and TRBJ1-2, is EPEVTQTPSHQVTQMGQEVILRCVPISNHLYFYWYRQILGQKVEFLVSFYNNEISEKSEIFDDQFSVERPDGSNFTLKIRSTKLEDSAMYFCASSEEEHGYTFGSGTRLTVV.

The chain is built from TRBV19 and TRBJ1-5; a weak D match, TRBD1 (6 bases). The CDR3 length is 16 residues. In germline, CDR1 is LNHDA, CDR2 SQIVND (reference sequence). Trimming left V 2 bases short and J 3 bases short, with 14 bases between. The CDR3: CASSIRAGVNNQPQHF. The CDR3 bases are TGTGCCAGTAGTATAAGGGCAGGGGTGAACAATCAGCCCCAGCATTTT. Full variable domain (missing parts from reference TRBV19 and TRBJ1-5): DGGITQSPKYLFRKEGQNVTLSCEQNLNHDAMYWYRQDPGQGLRLIYYSQIVNDFQKGDIAEGYSVSREKKESFPLTVTSAQKNPTAFYLCASSIRAGVNNQPQHFGDGTRLSIL.

The chain couples TRBV6-1 to TRBJ1-1; D remains ambiguous. In germline, CDR1 is MNHNS, CDR2 SASEGT. This CDR3 region has 11 residues. Between the trimmed V and J ends, which lost 2 bases and 11 bases, there was a span of 9 bases. In DNA form, the CDR3 reads TGTGCCAGCAGTGAATCGGGGAGGGCTTTCTTT. Protein sequence: CASSESGRAFF.

A single count supports this clone. The chain has TRBV28 and TRBJ2-1; 9 bases agree with TRBD1. CDR3 length: 15 residues. Losses at the gene ends were 3 bases for V and 7 bases for J; bases not matched to a gene: 7. Germline V CDR1 and CDR2: MDHEN, SYDVKM. The CDR3 here is CASSLDRGSFNEQFF. CDR3 nucleotide sequence: TGTGCCAGCAGTTTGGACAGGGGAAGTTTTAATGAGCAGTTCTTC.

The CDR3 loop reads CASRHILVNEQFF. In DNA form, the CDR3 reads TGTGCCAGCAGACATATACTAGTCAATGAGCAGTTCTTC. This chain connects TRBV6-4 to TRBJ2-1; tentatively, D is TRBD2 (5 bases). The CDR3 is 13 residues long. V was clipped by 6 bases and J by 6 bases, with 12 bases between them. The germline CDR1 and CDR2 sequences are MRHNA and SNTAGT.

CDR3 sequence: CASEEGARFTF. The CDR3, as DNA: TGTGCCAGCGAAGAGGGGGCTCGATTCACCTTC. The V and J genes are TRBV2 and TRBJ1-2, with TRBD1 matching 7 bases. Trimming removed 8 bases from V and 13 bases from J; junction bases left unmatched: 10. The CDR3 loop spans 11 amino acids. Germline assignment: CDR1 SNHLY and CDR2 FYNNEI.

The chain links TRBV2 to TRBJ1-5; the D is unclear. V lost 2 bases and J 5 bases, leaving 10 bases between the germline ends. The V gene's germline CDR1 is SNHLY and CDR2 FYNNEI. The CDR3 has 14 amino acids. The CDR3 nucleotides are TGTGCCAGCAGTGAAAGCCGGCCAGATCAGCCCCAGCATTTT. This translates into CASSESRPDQPQHF.

This clone was recorded only once. The V gene is TRBV7-2, the J gene TRBJ1-1; D is possibly TRBD1 (6 bases). Germline V CDR1 and CDR2: SGHTA, FQGNSA. Trimming took 2 bases from V and 1 from J, leaving 14 bases between them. There are 16 residues in the CDR3. DNA for the CDR3: TGTGCCAGCAGCTTATTTTCAGGGGTTGGGAACACTGAAGCTTTCTTT. Amino acids: CASSLFSGVGNTEAFF.

Only one count was recorded for this clone. The chain is built from TRBV2 and TRBJ2-7; 8 positions agree with TRBD2. The CDR3 is 14 amino acids. Germline values: CDR1 SNHLY, CDR2 FYNNEI. The J segment lost 5 bases and the V segment lost 4 bases, leaving 7 bases of the junction unmatched. The CDR3 bases are TGTGCCAGCAGTGTCCTGGCGGGAGGAGACGAGCAGTACTTC. Translated: CASSVLAGGDEQYF.

In this sample, this clone turned up a few times. This rearrangement joins TRBV7-2 to TRBJ1-5; TRBD1 aligns across 7 bases. The germline V gene has CDR1 SGHTA and CDR2 FQGNSA. The CDR3 runs to 18 residues. Trimming removed 1 base from V and 1 base from J; junction bases left unmatched: 10. CDR3 sequence reads: CASSLVVGGGWSNQPQHF. In DNA, the CDR3 is TGTGCCAGCAGCTTAGTGGTAGGGGGCGGTTGGAGCAATCAGCCCCAGCATTTT.